The clone carrying this T cell receptor (beta chain) appeared once. Other DNA sequences of this sample code for an identical CDR3. Measured with immunoSEQ multiplex PCR; TCRdb has only the in-frame clones, and not every one. The sample records some 500,000 clones, roughly 95% being singletons. The data were taken from a study of shared clonotypes between healthy human individuals. The V and J ends lost 4 bases and 4 bases respectively, with 5 bases between them. The germline V gene encodes CDR1 SGHNT and CDR2 YENEEA. The CDR3 is made up of 11 amino acids. This TCR was recovered from a woman in her 30s in good health. The gene calls are TRBV11-3 and TRBJ2-7; D call uncertain. The sequencing sample was made of naive CD4+ T cells sorted from blood. As for subset: CD45RA+ positively selected. CDR3 protein: CASSSGYEQYF. The CDR3 DNA follows: TGTGCCAGCAGCTCCGGGTACGAGCAGTACTTC.